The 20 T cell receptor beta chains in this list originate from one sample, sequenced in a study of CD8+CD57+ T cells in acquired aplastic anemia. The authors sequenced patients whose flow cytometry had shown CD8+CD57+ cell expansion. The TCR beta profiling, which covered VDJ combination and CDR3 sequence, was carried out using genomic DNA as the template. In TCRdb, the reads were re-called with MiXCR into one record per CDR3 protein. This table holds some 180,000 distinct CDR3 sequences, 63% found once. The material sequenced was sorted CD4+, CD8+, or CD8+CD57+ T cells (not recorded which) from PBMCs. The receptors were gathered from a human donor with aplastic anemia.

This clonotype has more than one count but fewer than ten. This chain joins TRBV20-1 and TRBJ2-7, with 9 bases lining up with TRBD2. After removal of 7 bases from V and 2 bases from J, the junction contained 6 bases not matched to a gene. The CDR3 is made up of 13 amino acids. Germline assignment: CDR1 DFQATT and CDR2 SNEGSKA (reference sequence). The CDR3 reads CSGAGGPTYEQYF. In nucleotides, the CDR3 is TGCAGTGGCGCGGGGGGGCCTACCTACGAGCAGTACTTC.

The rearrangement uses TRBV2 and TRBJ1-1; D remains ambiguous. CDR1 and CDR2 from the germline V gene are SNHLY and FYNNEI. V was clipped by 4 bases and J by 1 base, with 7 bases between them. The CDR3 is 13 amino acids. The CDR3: CASSVQENTEAFF. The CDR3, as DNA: TGTGCCAGCAGTGTTCAGGAGAACACTGAAGCTTTCTTT.

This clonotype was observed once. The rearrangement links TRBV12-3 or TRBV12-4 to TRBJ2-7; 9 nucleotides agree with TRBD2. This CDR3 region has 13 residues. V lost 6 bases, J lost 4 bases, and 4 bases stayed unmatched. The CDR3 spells CASRPSGVYEQYF. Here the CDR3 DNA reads TGTGCCAGCAGGCCTAGCGGGGTTTACGAGCAGTACTTC.

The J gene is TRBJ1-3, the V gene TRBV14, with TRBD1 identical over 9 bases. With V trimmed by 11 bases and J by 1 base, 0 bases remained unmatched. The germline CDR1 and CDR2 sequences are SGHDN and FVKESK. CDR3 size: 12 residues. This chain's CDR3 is CAGTGSGNTIYF. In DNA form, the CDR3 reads TGTGCCGGGACAGGGTCTGGAAACACCATATATTTT.

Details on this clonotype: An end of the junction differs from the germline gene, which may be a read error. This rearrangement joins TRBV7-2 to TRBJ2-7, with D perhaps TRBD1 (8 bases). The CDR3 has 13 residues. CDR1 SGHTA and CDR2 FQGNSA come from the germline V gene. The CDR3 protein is CASSLAGTGGEDF. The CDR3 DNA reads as TGTGCCAGCAGCTTAGCGGGTACAGGGGGGGAGGACTTC.

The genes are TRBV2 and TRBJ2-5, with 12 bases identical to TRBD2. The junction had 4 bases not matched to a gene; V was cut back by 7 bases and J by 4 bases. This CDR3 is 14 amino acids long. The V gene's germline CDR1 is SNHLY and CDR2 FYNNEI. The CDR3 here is CASTTSGGRETQYF. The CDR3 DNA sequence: TGTGCCAGCACTACTAGCGGGGGGCGAGAGACCCAGTACTTC.

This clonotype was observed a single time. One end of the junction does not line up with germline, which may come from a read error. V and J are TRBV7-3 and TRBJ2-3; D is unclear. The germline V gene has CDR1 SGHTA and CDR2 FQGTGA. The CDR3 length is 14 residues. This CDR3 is CVSSLGQDGDTQYF. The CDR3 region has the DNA TGTGTCAGCAGCTTAGGCCAAGATGGGGATACGCAGTATTTT. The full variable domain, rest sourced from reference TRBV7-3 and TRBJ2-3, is GAGVSQTPSNKVTEKGKYVELRCDPISGHTALYWYRQSLGQGPEFLIYFQGTGAADDSGLPNDRFFAVRPEGSVSTLKIQRTERGDSAVYLCVSSLGQDGDTQYFGPGTRLTVL.

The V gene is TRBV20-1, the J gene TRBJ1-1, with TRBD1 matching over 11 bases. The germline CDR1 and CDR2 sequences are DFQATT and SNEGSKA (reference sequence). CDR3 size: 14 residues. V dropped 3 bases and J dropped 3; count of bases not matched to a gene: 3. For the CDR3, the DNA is TGCAGTGCTAGGGGACAGGGGGGGGACACTGAAGCTTTCTTT. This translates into CSARGQGGDTEAFF.

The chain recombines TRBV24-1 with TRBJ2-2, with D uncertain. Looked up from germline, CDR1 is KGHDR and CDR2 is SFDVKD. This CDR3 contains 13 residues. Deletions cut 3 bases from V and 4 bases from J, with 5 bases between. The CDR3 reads CATSDEVTGELFF. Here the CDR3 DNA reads TGTGCCACCAGTGATGAGGTCACCGGGGAGCTGTTTTTT.

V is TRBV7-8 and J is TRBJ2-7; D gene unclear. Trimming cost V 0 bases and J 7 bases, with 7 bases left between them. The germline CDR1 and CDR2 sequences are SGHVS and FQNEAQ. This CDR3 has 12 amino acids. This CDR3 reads CASSLAYREQYF. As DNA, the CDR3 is TGTGCCAGCAGCTTAGCCTATCGGGAGCAGTACTTC.

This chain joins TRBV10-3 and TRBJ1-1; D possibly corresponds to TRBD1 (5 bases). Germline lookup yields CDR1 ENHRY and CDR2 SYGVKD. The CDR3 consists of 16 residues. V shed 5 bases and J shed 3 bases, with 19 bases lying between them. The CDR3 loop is CAISTFDRGVDTEAFF. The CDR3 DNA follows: TGTGCCATCAGTACCTTCGACCGGGGGGTGGACACTGAAGCTTTCTTT.

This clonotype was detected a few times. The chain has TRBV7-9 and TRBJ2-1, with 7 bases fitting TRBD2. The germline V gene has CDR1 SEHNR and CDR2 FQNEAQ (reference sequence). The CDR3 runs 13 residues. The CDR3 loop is CAGKRDSYNEQFF. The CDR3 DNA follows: TGTGCAGGAAAGCGGGACTCCTACAATGAGCAGTTCTTC.

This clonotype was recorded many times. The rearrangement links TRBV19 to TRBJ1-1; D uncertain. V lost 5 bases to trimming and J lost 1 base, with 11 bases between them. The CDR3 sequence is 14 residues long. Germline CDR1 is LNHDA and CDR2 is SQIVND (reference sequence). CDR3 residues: CASSPWTGNTEAFF. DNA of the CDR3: TGTGCCAGTAGTCCGTGGACTGGGAACACTGAAGCTTTCTTT.

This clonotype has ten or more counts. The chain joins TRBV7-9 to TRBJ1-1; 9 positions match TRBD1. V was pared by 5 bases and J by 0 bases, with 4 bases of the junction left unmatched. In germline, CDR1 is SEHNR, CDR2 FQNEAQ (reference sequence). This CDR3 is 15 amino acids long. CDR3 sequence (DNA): TGTGCCAGCAGCACGGGACAGGGATTGAACACTGAAGCTTTCTTT. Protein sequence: CASSTGQGLNTEAFF.

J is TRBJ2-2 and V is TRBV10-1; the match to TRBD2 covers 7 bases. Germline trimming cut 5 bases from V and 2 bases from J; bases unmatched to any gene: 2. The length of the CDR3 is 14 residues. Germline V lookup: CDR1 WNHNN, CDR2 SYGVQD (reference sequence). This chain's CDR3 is CASSSGDNTGELFF. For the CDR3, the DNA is TGCGCCAGCAGTAGCGGGGACAACACCGGGGAGCTGTTTTTT.

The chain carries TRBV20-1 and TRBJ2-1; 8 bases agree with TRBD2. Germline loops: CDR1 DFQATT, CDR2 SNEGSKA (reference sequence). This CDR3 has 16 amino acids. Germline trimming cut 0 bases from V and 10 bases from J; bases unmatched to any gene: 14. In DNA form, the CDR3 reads TGCAGTGCTAGAGATCGAACCAGCGGGAGTTTACGGGAGCAGTTCTTC. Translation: CSARDRTSGSLREQFF.

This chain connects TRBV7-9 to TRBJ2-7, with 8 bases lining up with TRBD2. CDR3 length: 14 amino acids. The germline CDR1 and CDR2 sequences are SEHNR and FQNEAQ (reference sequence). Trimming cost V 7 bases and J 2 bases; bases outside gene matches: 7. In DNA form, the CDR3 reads TGTGCCAGCATGAGCGGGAGCGGGGCCTACGAGCAGTACTTC. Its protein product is CASMSGSGAYEQYF.

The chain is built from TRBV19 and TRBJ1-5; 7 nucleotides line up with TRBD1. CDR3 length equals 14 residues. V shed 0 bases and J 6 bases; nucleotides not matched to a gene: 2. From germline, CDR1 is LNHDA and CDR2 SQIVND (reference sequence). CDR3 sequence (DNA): TGTGCCAGTAGTATAGAAGGGGGCCCTCAGCCCCAGCATTTT. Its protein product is CASSIEGGPQPQHF.

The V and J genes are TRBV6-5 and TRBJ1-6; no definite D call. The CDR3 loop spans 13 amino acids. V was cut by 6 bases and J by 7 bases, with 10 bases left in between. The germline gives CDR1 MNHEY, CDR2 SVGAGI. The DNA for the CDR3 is TGTGCCAGCAGAATAGCCGGGAATTCACCCCTCCACTTT. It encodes CASRIAGNSPLHF.

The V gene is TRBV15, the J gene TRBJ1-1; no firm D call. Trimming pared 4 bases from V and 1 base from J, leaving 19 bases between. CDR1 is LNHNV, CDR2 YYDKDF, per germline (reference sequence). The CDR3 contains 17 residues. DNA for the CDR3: TGTGCCACCAGCACTGACCGGGCTAGTGAAGCGAACACTGAAGCTTTCTTT. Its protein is CATSTDRASEANTEAFF.